The 4 T cell receptor beta chains listed next were all sequenced from one sample in a study of molecular identifiers for immune sequencing clone quantification. Via MiXCR, TCRdb re-called the PCR reads, giving one row per CDR3 protein. The repertoire holds tens of thousands of distinct CDR3 sequences, 15% to 20% seen once, with about 1.5% in the top ten. Sequencing was carried out using naive CD8+ T cells from blood, with Jurkat cell RNA spiked in. As to subset: FACS-sorted CD8+CD4-CCR7+CD45RA+ naive T cells. These receptors were taken from a human donor in good health. Some libraries in this study had Jurkat cell RNA spiked in.

This clonotype occurred a few times. V usage is TRBV12-3 or TRBV12-4 and J usage is TRBJ2-1; TRBD2 matches at 9 bases. This CDR3 is 15 amino acids long. V gave up 6 bases and J gave up 4 bases; unmatched junction bases: 7. CDR3 in DNA: TGTGCCAGCAGAATAGCGGGGGCTCCGTACAATGAGCAGTTCTTC. Encoded protein: CASRIAGAPYNEQFF.

Concerning this clonotype itself: A much larger clone lies one base from this, so it may be a read error. The V call is TRBV13, the J call TRBJ2-7; 10 positions agree with TRBD1. The germline CDR1 and CDR2 sequences are PRHDT and FYEKMQ (reference sequence). The CDR3 covers 14 residues. The DNA of the CDR3 is TGTGCCTGCAGCTCCGGGACAGGGGAATACGAGCAGTACTTC. Protein: CACSSGTGEYEQYF.

This clonotype is judged medium-sized. V and J are TRBV7-2 and TRBJ2-1; 9 bases map to TRBD2. With 4 bases clipped from V and 9 bases from J, the junction kept 16 bases outside the gene matches. Germline CDR1 is SGHTA and CDR2 is FQGNSA. The CDR3 sequence is 17 residues long. The CDR3 region is CASSSRNVAGVIVEQFF. The CDR3 coding sequence is TGTGCCAGCAGCTCCCGGAATGTAGCGGGAGTTATAGTTGAGCAGTTCTTC.

Note on this clonotype: Since a much larger clone is just one base distant, this may be a read error. This chain connects TRBV6-5 to TRBJ1-4; D is uncertain. The germline gives CDR1 MNHEY, CDR2 SVGAGI. The CDR3 runs to 14 residues. The CDR3 reads CASRTGGTNEKPFF. The CDR3 DNA follows: TGTGCCAGCAGGACCGGTGGAACTAATGAAAAACCGTTTTTT.